This TCR beta chain was sequenced during a study of T cells in tuberculosis. As for the study in general: IGRA-negative adolescents, IGRA-positive adolescents with latent tuberculosis and adults with active tuberculosis formed this South African cohort.

Measured with immunoSEQ multiplex PCR; TCRdb has only the in-frame clones, and not every one. The repertoire holds 20,000 to 25,000 clones, 85% to 90% seen once, with roughly 14% in the top ten. This clone appeared once. The trim removed 2 bases at V and 7 bases at J, leaving 7 bases unmatched. This CDR3 comprises 15 residues. Germline-derived CDR1 and CDR2 are LGHNA and YNFKEQ. The sequencing input was PBMCs. This rearrangement joins TRBV4-2 to TRBJ1-4; 7 bases fit TRBD1. The source of this sequence is a donor aged 10 to 29 with latent tuberculosis or without tuberculosis infection. The CDR3 nucleotides are TGTGCCAGCAGCCAATACAGGGGAGGCGGTGAAAAACTGTTTTTT. It specifies CASSQYRGGGEKLFF.